These T cell receptor beta chains were read from a single sample in a study of T cells in Graves' hyperthyroidism and ophthalmopathy. TCRdb fed the multiplex PCR reads into MiXCR, producing one record per CDR3 protein. The table includes roughly 580,000 distinct CDR3 sequences, more than 11% detected once. The sequencing input was blood. All receptors derive from a woman aged 25 to 45 with Graves' hyperthyroidism that later progressed to Graves' ophthalmopathy. Both conserved end residues are part of each CDR3. The order of the fields is D gene, clone size, V gene, J gene, CDR3 length, CDR3 DNA, CDR3 protein. The D gene is left open where the match is weak. Expanded clones get a size class; other rows say once, few or many, or leave the size out.

.	.	TRBV2	TRBJ2-1	13	TGTGCCAGCCGACCGTCTTGGGCGTCGGAGCAGTTCTTC	CASRPSWASEQFF
.	many	TRBV12-3/TRBV12-4	TRBJ2-2	17	TGTGCCAGCAGTTTATATATAGCGACAGATCAGACCGGGGAGCTGTTTTTT	CASSLYIATDQTGELFF
.	many	TRBV7-3	TRBJ1-6	13	TGTGCCAGCAGCTTAACCTCAGAATCACCCCTCCACTTT	CASSLTSESPLHF
.	.	TRBV2	TRBJ2-1	9	TGTGCCCTACACAATGAGCAGTTCTTC	CALHNEQFF
TRBD2	few	TRBV11-2	TRBJ2-1	17	TGTGCCAGCAGCTTACATGGGACTAGCGGGCCCTACAATGAGCAGTTCTTC	CASSLHGTSGPYNEQFF
.	.	TRBV20-1	TRBJ2-3	15	TGCAGTGCTCCACGACTCTACCTCGGCACAGATACGCAGTATTTT	CSAPRLYLGTDTQYF
TRBD1	.	TRBV2	TRBJ1-5	13	TGTGCCAGTCTACAGGGGGCCGGTCAGCCCCAGCATTTT	CASLQGAGQPQHF
TRBD2	.	TRBV14	TRBJ2-1	14	TGTGCCAGCCGCCCTAGCGGGAGTAAGAATGAGCAGTTCTTC	CASRPSGSKNEQFF
TRBD2	few	TRBV27	TRBJ2-7	15	TGTGCCAGCAGTTTATTGGCAGGGAGGGCTTACGAGCAGTACTTC	CASSLLAGRAYEQYF
.	.	TRBV7-8	TRBJ1-2	18	TGTGCCAGCAGCCTCATAAACCCACATTTGACAGAAACCTATGGCTACACCTTC	CASSLINPHLTETYGYTF
.	many	TRBV12-3/TRBV12-4	TRBJ2-1	12	TGTGCCAGCAGGGGACCCCCCACTGAGCAGTTCTTC	CASRGPPTEQFF
.	few	TRBV29-1	TRBJ2-1	13	TGCAGCGTTGTTGTAGGAGGCGGGGATGAGCAGTTCTTC	CSVVVGGGDEQFF
.	many	TRBV5-1	TRBJ2-1	13	TGCGCCAGCAGCCCTGGGGGAAACTATGAGCAGTTCTTC	CASSPGGNYEQFF
.	.	TRBV12-3/TRBV12-4	TRBJ2-7	16	TGTGCCAGCAGTTGCTCGGTCTCGGGCTCGGCGGGCGAGCAGTACTTC	CASSCSVSGSAGEQYF
.	many	TRBV27	TRBJ1-1	14	TGTGCCAGCAGCCGTGAACAGTCGAACACTGAAGCTTTCTTT	CASSREQSNTEAFF
TRBD2	many	TRBV11-3	TRBJ2-3	18	TGTGCCAGCAGCACCCGGGAGGGGGGGCGCGGAGGAACAGATACGCAGTATTTT	CASSTREGGRGGTDTQYF
.	many	TRBV12-3/TRBV12-4	TRBJ2-3	21	TGTGCCAGCAGACGAGACTTGGTCTCTGGGGGTTGGGGTTCCAGCACAGATACGCAGTATTTT	CASRRDLVSGGWGSSTDTQYF
.	many	TRBV19	TRBJ1-1	15	TGTGCCAGTAGTAAGGGACAACGCCATAACACTGAAGCTTTCTTT	CASSKGQRHNTEAFF
.	many	TRBV12-5	TRBJ1-5	14	TGTGCTAGTAAAGCCCCAGGGTGGGGTCAGCCCCAGCATTTT	CASKAPGWGQPQHF
.	.	TRBV20-1	TRBJ2-2	16	TGCAGTGCTGGAGAGAGCGCTGGATTCTACACCGGGGAGCTGTTTTTT	CSAGESAGFYTGELFF
.	many	TRBV7-9	TRBJ1-1	14	TGTGCCAGCAGCATAGGACAGCTGAACACTGAAGCTTTCTTT	CASSIGQLNTEAFF
.	.	TRBV4-3	TRBJ1-2	16	TGCGCCAGCAGCCAAGACGGGGTAGGAAGGAGCTATGGCTACACCTTC	CASSQDGVGRSYGYTF
.	few	TRBV6-2/TRBV6-3	TRBJ1-1	16	TGTGCCAGCAGTTACGACAGGCTTTCTATGAACACTGAAGCTTTCTTT	CASSYDRLSMNTEAFF
TRBD1	.	TRBV20-1	TRBJ2-7	12	TGCAGTGCTAGGCCGACAGGGAACGAGCAGTACTTC	CSARPTGNEQYF
TRBD1	.	TRBV11-2	TRBJ2-1	16	TGTGCCAGCAGCACCGGGACAGGGACTACCTACAATGAGCAGTTCTTC	CASSTGTGTTYNEQFF
TRBD2	few	TRBV20-1	TRBJ2-7	19	TGCAGTGCTATTAAACCCGGACTAGCGGGAGACCATCTCTCCTACGAGCAGTACTTC	CSAIKPGLAGDHLSYEQYF
.	many	TRBV7-2	TRBJ2-5	14	TGTGCCAGCAGCCGCGGACGGACACAAGAGACCCAGTACTTC	CASSRGRTQETQYF
TRBD1	few	TRBV6-1	TRBJ1-2	15	TGTGCCAGCGCGTCACAGGGGGCGCCGGTCTATGGCTACACCTTC	CASASQGAPVYGYTF
TRBD1	many	TRBV5-8	TRBJ2-5	16	TGTGCCAGCAGCTTCCAGGGGGCGCTGGCCCAAGAGACCCAGTACTTC	CASSFQGALAQETQYF
.	many	TRBV6-2/TRBV6-3	TRBJ1-1	14	TGTGCCAGCAGTTACAGGGGTAAGAACACTGAAGCTTTCTTT	CASSYRGKNTEAFF
.	few	TRBV6-5	TRBJ1-4	15	TGTGCCAGCAGTTACGGTCAGGGACCTAATGAAAAACTGTTTTTT	CASSYGQGPNEKLFF
.	many	TRBV10-3	TRBJ1-1	12	TGTGCCTCCAACCAGCCGGGCACTGAAGCTTTCTTT	CASNQPGTEAFF
.	many	TRBV19	TRBJ2-7	13	TGTGCCAGTAGTGCGACAGGTACCTACGAGCAGTACTTC	CASSATGTYEQYF
.	many	TRBV7-2	TRBJ1-2	14	TGTGCCAGCAGCCCCCCACATGGAAGTAGTGGCTACACCTTC	CASSPPHGSSGYTF